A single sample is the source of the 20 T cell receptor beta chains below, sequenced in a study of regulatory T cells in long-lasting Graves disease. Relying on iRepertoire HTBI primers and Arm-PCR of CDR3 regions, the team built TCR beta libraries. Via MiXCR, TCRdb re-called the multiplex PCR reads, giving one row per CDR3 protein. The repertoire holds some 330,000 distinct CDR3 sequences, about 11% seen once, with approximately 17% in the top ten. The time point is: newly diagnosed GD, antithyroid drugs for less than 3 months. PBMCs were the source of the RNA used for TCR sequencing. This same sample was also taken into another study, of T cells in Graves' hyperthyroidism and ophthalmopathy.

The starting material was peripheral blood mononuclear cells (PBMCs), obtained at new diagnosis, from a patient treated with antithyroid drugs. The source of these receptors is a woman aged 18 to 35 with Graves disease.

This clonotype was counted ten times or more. As DNA, the CDR3 is TGTGCCAGCAGTGATAGCGGGAGTGGAAACACCGGGGAGCTGTTTTTT. It translates to CASSDSGSGNTGELFF. The V and J genes are TRBV25-1 and TRBJ2-2; 9 bases are a match to TRBD2. The V gene end was trimmed by 3 bases and the J gene end by 2 bases; junction bases not matched to a gene: 4. The CDR3 is 16 residues long. In germline, CDR1 is MGHDK, CDR2 SYGVNS. The whole variable domain, remainder taken from reference TRBV25-1 and TRBJ2-2, is EADIYQTPRYLVIGTGKKITLECSQTMGHDKMYWYQQDPGMELHLIHYSYGVNSTEKGDLSSESTVSRIRTEHFPLTLESARPSHTSQYLCASSDSGSGNTGELFFGEGSRLTVL.

Here the CDR3 DNA reads TGCAGTGCTAGAGCCTGGGAGGGCTATGGCTACACCTTC. Amino acids: CSARAWEGYGYTF. This chain connects TRBV20-1 to TRBJ1-2; D unclear. The CDR3 totals 13 residues. Trimming took off 1 base at V and 4 bases at J, with 10 bases between the two ends. Germline V gene lookup returns CDR1 DFQATT and CDR2 SNEGSKA (reference sequence).

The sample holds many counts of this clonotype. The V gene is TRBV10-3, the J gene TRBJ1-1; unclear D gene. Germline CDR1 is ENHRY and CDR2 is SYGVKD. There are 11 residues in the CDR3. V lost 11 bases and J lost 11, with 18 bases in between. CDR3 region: CAVGVSQQAFF. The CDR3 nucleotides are TGTGCCGTCGGGGTCTCCCAGCAGGCTTTCTTT.

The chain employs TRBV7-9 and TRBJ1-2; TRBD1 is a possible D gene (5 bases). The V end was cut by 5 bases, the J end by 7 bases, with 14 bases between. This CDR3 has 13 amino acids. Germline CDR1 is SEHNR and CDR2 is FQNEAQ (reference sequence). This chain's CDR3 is CASSPPVGAGYTF. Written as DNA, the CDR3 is TGTGCCAGCAGCCCCCCCGTCGGGGCTGGCTACACCTTC.

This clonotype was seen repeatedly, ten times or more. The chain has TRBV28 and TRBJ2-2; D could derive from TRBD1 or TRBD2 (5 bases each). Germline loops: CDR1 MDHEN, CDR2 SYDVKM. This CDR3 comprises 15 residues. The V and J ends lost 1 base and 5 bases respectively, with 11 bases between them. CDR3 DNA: TGTGCCAGCAGTTTATTTGGGACCGGGACCGGGGAGCTGTTTTTT. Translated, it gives CASSLFGTGTGELFF.

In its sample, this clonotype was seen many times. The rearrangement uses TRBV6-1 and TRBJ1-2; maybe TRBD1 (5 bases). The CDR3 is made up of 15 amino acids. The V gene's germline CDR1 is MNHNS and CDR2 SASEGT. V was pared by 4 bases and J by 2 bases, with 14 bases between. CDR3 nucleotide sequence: TGTGCCAGCAGTGGGGGGACCGAATGGAACTATGGCTACACCTTC. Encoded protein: CASSGGTEWNYGYTF.

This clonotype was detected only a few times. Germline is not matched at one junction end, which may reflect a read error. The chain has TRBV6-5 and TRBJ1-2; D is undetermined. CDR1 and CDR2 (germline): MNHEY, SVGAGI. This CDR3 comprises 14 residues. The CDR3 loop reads CASGYRGRNYGYTF. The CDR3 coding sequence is TGTGCCAGCGGTTACCGAGGGCGGAACTATGGCTACACCTTC.

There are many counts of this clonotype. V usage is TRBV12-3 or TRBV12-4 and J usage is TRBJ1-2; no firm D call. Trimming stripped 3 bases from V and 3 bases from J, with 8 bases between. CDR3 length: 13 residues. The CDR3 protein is CASSFRRYYGYTF. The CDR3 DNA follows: TGTGCCAGCAGTTTTCGGCGGTACTATGGCTACACCTTC.

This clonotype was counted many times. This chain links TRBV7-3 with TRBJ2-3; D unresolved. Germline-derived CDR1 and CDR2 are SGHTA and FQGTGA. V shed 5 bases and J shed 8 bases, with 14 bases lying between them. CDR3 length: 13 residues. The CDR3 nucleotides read TGTGCCAGCAGCCCTCGGTACCTAGGTACGCAGTATTTT. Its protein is CASSPRYLGTQYF.

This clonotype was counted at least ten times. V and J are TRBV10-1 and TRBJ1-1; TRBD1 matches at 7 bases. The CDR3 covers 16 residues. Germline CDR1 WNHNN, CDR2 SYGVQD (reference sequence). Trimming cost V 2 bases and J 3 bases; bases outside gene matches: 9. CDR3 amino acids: CASSEPTTGMDTEAFF. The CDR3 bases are TGCGCCAGCAGTGAGCCGACGACAGGGATGGACACTGAAGCTTTCTTT.

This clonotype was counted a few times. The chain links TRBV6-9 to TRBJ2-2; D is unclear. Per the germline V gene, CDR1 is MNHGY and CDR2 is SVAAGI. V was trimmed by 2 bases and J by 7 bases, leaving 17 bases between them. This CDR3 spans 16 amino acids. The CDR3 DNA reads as TGTGCCAGCAGTTATGCGCAGTACTTAGCTATCGGGGAGCTGTTTTTT. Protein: CASSYAQYLAIGELFF.

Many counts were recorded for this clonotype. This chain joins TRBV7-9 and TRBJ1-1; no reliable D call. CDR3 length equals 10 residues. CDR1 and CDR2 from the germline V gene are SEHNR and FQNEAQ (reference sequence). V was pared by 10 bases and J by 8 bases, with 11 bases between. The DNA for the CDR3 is TGTGCCACCTACGGGCGAGAAGCTTTCTTT. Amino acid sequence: CATYGREAFF.

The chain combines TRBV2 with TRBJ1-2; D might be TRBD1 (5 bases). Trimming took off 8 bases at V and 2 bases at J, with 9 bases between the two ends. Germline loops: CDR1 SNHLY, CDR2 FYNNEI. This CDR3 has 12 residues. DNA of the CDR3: TGTGCCAGCTGGGGCAGGAACTATGGCTACACCTTC. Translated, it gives CASWGRNYGYTF.

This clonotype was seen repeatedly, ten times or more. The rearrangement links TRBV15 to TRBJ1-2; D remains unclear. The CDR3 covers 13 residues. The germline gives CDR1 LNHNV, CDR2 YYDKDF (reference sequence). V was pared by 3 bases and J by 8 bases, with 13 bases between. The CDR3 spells CATSRSGSRGYTF. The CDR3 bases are TGTGCCACCAGCAGGTCAGGATCGCGCGGCTACACCTTC.

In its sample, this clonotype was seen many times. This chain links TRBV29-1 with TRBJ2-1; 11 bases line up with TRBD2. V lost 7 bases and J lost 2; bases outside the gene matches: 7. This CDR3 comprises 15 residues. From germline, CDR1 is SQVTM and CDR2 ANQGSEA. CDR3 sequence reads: CSAQTSGIPYNEQFF. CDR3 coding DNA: TGCAGCGCCCAGACTAGCGGGATCCCCTACAATGAGCAGTTCTTC.

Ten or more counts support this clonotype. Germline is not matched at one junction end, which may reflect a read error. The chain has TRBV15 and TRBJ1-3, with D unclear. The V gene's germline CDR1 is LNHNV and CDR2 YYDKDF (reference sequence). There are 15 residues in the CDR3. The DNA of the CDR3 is TGTGCCACCAGCAGAGATCGGGGTTCTGGAAACACTATATATTTT. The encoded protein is CATSRDRGSGNTIYF. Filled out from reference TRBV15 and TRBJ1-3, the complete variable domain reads DAMVIQNPRYQVTQFGKPVTLSCSQTLNHNVMYWYQQKSSQAPKLLFHYYDKDFNNEADTPDNFQSRRPNTSFCFLDIRSPGLGDTAMYLCATSRDRGSGNTIYFGEGSWLTVV.

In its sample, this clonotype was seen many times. The CDR3 bases are TGTGCCATCAGTGGGGGCGACGAGACCCAGTACTTC. Protein sequence: CAISGGDETQYF. J is TRBJ2-5 and V is TRBV10-3; possibly TRBD1 for D (5 bases). The CDR3 covers 12 residues. Germline CDR1 is ENHRY and CDR2 is SYGVKD. Trimming shortened V by 4 bases and J by 5 bases, and 8 bases separated the two germline ends.

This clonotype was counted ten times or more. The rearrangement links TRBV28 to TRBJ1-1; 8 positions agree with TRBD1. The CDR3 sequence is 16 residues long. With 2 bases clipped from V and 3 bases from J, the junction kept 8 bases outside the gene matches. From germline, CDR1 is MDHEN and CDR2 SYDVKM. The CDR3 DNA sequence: TGTGCCAGCAGTTTACAGGGGGCGTGGGGGGACACTGAAGCTTTCTTT. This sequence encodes CASSLQGAWGDTEAFF.

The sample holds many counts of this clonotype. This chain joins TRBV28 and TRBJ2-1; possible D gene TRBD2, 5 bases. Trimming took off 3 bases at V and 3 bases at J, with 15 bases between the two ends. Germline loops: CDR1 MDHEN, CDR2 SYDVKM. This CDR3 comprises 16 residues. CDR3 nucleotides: TGTGCCAGCAGTTTTGGACCCATCGGGAACTACAATGAGCAGTTCTTC. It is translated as CASSFGPIGNYNEQFF.

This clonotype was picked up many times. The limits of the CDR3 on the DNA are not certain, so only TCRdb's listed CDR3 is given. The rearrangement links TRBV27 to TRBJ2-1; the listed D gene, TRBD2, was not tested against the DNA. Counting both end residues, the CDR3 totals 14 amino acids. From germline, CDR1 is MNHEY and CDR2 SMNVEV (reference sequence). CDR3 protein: CASSPFVAGGNEFF.